The source of this T cell receptor beta chain is a study of cytomegalovirus exposure and HLA in healthy donors. On the study more broadly: As released early, the data held approximately 80 million unique TCRs from HLA-typed donors.

PCR was performed using 60 Vbeta and 13 Jbeta primers. The table came from immunoSEQ multiplex PCR; TCRdb's copy has only in-frame clones and leaves some out. The table includes under 200,000 clones, around 80% detected once. With 4 bases removed from V and 9 bases from J, the gap between germline ends came to 8 bases. Per germline, CDR1 MNHEY and CDR2 SVGAGI. This CDR3 has 11 residues. Sequencing input: PBMCs. The sequence was obtained from a girl aged 10 to 17 in good health and CMV-seropositive. The chain recombines TRBV6-5 with TRBJ2-3; possible D gene TRBD2, 6 bases. In DNA form, the CDR3 reads TGTGCCAGCAGTTCCGGGAGAACGCAGTATTTT. The encoded protein is CASSSGRTQYF.